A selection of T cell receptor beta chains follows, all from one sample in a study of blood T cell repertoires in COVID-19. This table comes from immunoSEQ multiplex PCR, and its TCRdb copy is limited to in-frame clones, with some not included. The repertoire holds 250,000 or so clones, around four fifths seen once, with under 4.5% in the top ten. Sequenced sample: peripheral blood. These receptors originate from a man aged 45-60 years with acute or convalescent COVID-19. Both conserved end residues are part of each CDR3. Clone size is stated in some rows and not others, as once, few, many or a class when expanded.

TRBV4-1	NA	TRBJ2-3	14	CASSQGLEADTQYF
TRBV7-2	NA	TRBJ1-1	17	CASSLDRWTGRDTEAFF
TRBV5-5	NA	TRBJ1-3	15	CASSRPRATGNTIYF
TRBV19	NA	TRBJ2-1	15	CATHRGQNTYNEQFF
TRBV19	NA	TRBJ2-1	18	CASTPEWLAGGRGNEQFF
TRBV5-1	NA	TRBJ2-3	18	CASSLDPTSGGLTDTQYF
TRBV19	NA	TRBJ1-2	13	CASTKDNDYGYTF
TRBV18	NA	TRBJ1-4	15	CASSPQTGSDEKLFF
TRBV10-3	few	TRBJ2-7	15	CASKRDGTPTYEQYF
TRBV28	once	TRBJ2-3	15	CASSLMSGRTDTQYF
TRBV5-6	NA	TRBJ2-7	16	CASSPLGLAGSGEQYF
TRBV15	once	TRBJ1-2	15	CATSRDPDSNYGYTF
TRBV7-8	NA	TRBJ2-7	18	CASSPPGLAGPGSYEQYF
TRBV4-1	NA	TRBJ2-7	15	CASSQAPGQAYEQYF
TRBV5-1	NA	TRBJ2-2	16	CASSLPRDRGTGELFF
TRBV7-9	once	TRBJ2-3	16	CASSRVGAGFTDTQYF
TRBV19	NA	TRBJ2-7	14	CASSPGTGIYEQYF
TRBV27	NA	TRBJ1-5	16	CASRSSTGSSNQPQHF
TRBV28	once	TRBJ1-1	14	CASRRGGLNTEAFF
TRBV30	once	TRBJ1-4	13	CAWRRTDTLKLFF
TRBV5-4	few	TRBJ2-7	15	CASSLGQGYTYEQYF
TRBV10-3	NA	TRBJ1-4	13	CATGTGADEKLFF
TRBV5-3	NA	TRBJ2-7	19	CARSLADRGPPLLSYEQYF
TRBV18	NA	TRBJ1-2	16	CASSPASGKALKGYTF
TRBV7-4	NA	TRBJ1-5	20	CASSLNISDRGSFWNQPQHF
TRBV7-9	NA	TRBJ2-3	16	CASSLTLAGEGDTQYF
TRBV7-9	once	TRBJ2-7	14	CASSPQTGGYEQYF
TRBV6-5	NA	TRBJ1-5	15	CASSYTRGAGQPQHF
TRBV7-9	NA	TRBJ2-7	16	CASSGTAGRMGYEQYF
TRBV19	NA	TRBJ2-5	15	CASRRLAGELETQYF
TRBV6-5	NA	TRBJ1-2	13	CASSIQGRNGYTF
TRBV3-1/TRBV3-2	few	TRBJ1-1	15	CASSQVVQGLPEAFF
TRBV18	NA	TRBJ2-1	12	CASSPTGNEQFF
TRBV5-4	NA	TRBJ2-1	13	CASSLGSNNEQFF
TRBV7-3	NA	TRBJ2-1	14	CASSQRGLAREQFF
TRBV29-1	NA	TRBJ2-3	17	CSVEDTLAAASTDTQYF
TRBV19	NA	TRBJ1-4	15	CASSPWTLPKEKLFF
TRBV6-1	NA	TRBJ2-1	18	CASSEYSGGGGSYNEQFF
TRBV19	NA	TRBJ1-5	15	CASSIVLISNQPQHF
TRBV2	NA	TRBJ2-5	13	CASRGETGGTQYF
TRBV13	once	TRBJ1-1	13	CASRVTGNTEAFF
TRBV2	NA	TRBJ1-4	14	CASGEGTANEKLFF
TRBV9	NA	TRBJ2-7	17	CASSPPTRGLAGYEQYF